This T cell receptor (beta chain) came from a study of blood T cell repertoires in COVID-19. Across the study: There were acute and convalescent COVID-19 samples, and they came from the United States, Italy and Spain. The analysed material was cDNA or gDNA that came from T cells, B-cell-depleted T cells, or PBMCs.

The germline V and J ends were trimmed by 0 bases and 7 bases, with 12 bases remaining between them. The CDR3 runs 14 residues. Germline V gene sequence: CDR1 LGHDT, CDR2 YNNKEL (reference sequence). In the source study's methods: Estimates of nucleated cell counts were drawn from the amplification of reference gene primers. Produced via immunoSEQ multiplex PCR; TCRdb's table is partial and in-frame only. The V and J calls and clone size come from that table; D and trimming were worked out from the DNA. Of about 250,000 clones in the sample, roughly 87% were seen once. Sequenced sample: PBMCs or T cells enriched from blood (not recorded which). The TCR comes from a woman younger than 45 with acute COVID-19. The rearrangement links TRBV3-1 (or the pseudogene TRBV3-2) to TRBJ1-2; D is unclear. This CDR3 reads CASSQDRRVGGYTF. CDR3 sequence (DNA): TGTGCCAGCAGCCAAGATCGGCGGGTGGGTGGCTACACCTTC.